One sample yielded the 7 T cell receptor beta chains listed below, sequenced in a study of T cells in Graves' hyperthyroidism and ophthalmopathy. The source material, RNA transcripts, was used to amplify TCR beta CDR3 regions. First-round RT-PCR of the TCR CDR3 relied on the HTBI primer set. TCRdb passed the multiplex PCR reads through MiXCR, listing each CDR3 protein once. Among about 260,000 distinct CDR3 sequences, 16% were seen once, and the ten largest hold around 28%. Sequencing was carried out using blood. Receptors originate from a woman aged 18 to 35 with Graves' ophthalmopathy.

At least ten counts were recorded for this clonotype. This rearrangement joins TRBV5-8 to TRBJ2-1, with D perhaps matching TRBD2 (5 bases). Germline V gives CDR1 SGHTS, CDR2 YDEGEE. V lost 3 bases and J lost 12, with 13 bases in between. The CDR3 is 12 amino acids. The CDR3 here is CASSSHDAGQFF. In nucleotides, the CDR3 is TGTGCCAGCAGCTCGCACGATGCGGGGCAGTTCTTC.

This clonotype has only a few counts. J is TRBJ2-3 and V is TRBV9; no clear D. The CDR3 totals 13 residues. Trimming took 1 base from V and 1 from J, leaving 4 bases between them. Germline assignment: CDR1 SGDLS and CDR2 YYNGEE. The CDR3 DNA sequence: TGTGCCAGCAGCGTACACGGCACAGATACGCAGTATTTT. Translated, it gives CASSVHGTDTQYF.

The rearrangement links TRBV28 to TRBJ2-5; 11 nucleotides agree with TRBD2. The CDR3 extends over 17 amino acids. Germline V gene sequence: CDR1 MDHEN, CDR2 SYDVKM. Trimming at V came to 2 bases and at J to 1 base, leaving 6 bases not matched to a gene. Written as DNA, the CDR3 is TGTGCCAGCAGTTTAAGGGTTGGGACTAGCGGCCAAGAGACCCAGTACTTC. Protein: CASSLRVGTSGQETQYF.

This clonotype was counted a few times. The chain links TRBV4-1 to TRBJ2-7; a weak D match, TRBD1 (6 bases). The V gene lost 1 base and the J gene lost 0 bases, with 10 bases spanning the gap. Germline V gives CDR1 MGHRA, CDR2 YSYEKL. The CDR3 loop spans 15 amino acids. The CDR3 DNA reads as TGCGCCAGCAGCCAAGGGCAGGGGTACTCCTACGAGCAGTACTTC. Encoded protein: CASSQGQGYSYEQYF.

The rearrangement uses TRBV7-8 and TRBJ2-1, with D possibly matching TRBD2 (5 bases). The CDR3 extends over 16 amino acids. V dropped 5 bases and J dropped 4 bases, with 18 bases sitting between them. CDR1 and CDR2 from the germline V gene are SGHVS and FQNEAQ. CDR3 DNA sequence: TGTGCCAGCAGCCGGATGACTAACGACGAATACAATGAGCAGTTCTTC. Protein: CASSRMTNDEYNEQFF.

This clonotype was picked up one time. The chain uses TRBV7-2 and TRBJ2-1; the match to TRBD1 covers 11 bases. Germline-derived CDR1 and CDR2 are SGHTA and FQGNSA. This CDR3 contains 15 residues. V shed 5 bases, J shed 7 bases, and the junction held 7 bases outside the gene matches. CDR3 amino acids: CASSGGTGGMNEQFF. The DNA of the CDR3 is TGTGCCAGCAGCGGGGGGACAGGGGGAATGAATGAGCAGTTCTTC.

Ten or more counts support this clonotype. The genes are TRBV7-8 and TRBJ2-7; no clear D gene. The CDR3 is made up of 12 amino acids. Per the germline V gene, CDR1 is SGHVS and CDR2 is FQNEAQ. The V gene lost 5 bases and the J gene lost 4 bases, with 9 bases spanning the gap. CDR3 sequence reads: CASSMGAYEQYF. In DNA, the CDR3 is TGTGCCAGCAGCATGGGTGCATACGAGCAGTACTTC.